A selection of T cell receptor beta chains follows, all from one sample in a study of blood T cell repertoires in COVID-19. Assay: immunoSEQ multiplex PCR; the TCRdb copy retains only in-frame clones and omits some. The table includes a few hundred thousand clones, roughly 84% detected once. Specimen: peripheral blood. These receptors all come from a man aged 35-49 years with acute or convalescent COVID-19. Both conserved end residues are part of each CDR3. The D gene is left open where the match is weak. A clone size is listed for some rows: how often the clone was seen (once, few, many), or a class if it is expanded.

cdr3_aa cdr3_nt clone_size j_call v_call d_call
CASSFGGGTYNSPLHF TGTGCCAGCAGCTTTGGCGGGGGGACCTATAATTCACCCCTCCACTTT - TRBJ1-6 TRBV11-2 -
CASSLIGGGVDTQYF TGCGCCAGCAGCTTGATTGGCGGGGGGGTCGATACGCAGTATTTT - TRBJ2-3 TRBV5-1 TRBD2
CASRGVADNQPQHF TGTGCCAGCAGGGGGGTAGCGGACAATCAGCCCCAGCATTTT - TRBJ1-5 TRBV28 -
CASSPGSRVIFNYGYTF TGTGCCAGCAGCCCCGGGTCCAGGGTAATTTTTAACTATGGCTACACCTTC - TRBJ1-2 TRBV27 -
CASQDRGAYNEQFF TGCGCCAGCCAGGACAGGGGCGCCTACAATGAGCAGTTCTTC - TRBJ2-1 TRBV5-1 TRBD1
CASSDPLGGRYTEAFF TGTGCCAGCAGCGACCCTTTGGGGGGTAGGTACACTGAAGCTTTCTTT - TRBJ1-1 TRBV9 -
CASSGTGGTEAFF TGCGCCAGCAGCGGAACAGGGGGCACTGAAGCTTTCTTT - TRBJ1-1 TRBV5-1 TRBD1
CASSRTGELFF TGTGCCAGCAGTCGGACCGGGGAGCTGTTTTTT - TRBJ2-2 TRBV6-2/TRBV6-3 -
CASSPLVITGGSDTEAFF TGTGCCAGCTCACCTCTAGTTATTACAGGGGGAAGCGACACTGAAGCTTTCTTT - TRBJ1-1 TRBV18 TRBD1
CASSLRDSNEQFF TGTGCCAGCAGCTTGCGGGACAGCAATGAGCAGTTCTTC - TRBJ2-1 TRBV5-4 TRBD1
CSVGALGGFNTEAFF TGCAGCGTTGGGGCCCTGGGGGGGTTCAACACTGAAGCTTTCTTT - TRBJ1-1 TRBV29-1 -
CASSERGSNTGELFF TGTGCCAGCAGCGAGCGGGGATCGAACACCGGGGAGCTGTTTTTT - TRBJ2-2 TRBV9 TRBD2
CASSQDRRGNYGYTF TGTGCCAGCAGCCAAGATCGGAGGGGTAACTATGGCTACACCTTC - TRBJ1-2 TRBV14 -
CASSLGGVSTDTQYF TGTGCCAGCAGCTTAGGCGGGGTAAGCACAGATACGCAGTATTTT - TRBJ2-3 TRBV13 -
CASSLAGSVWGPGVEEQYF TGCGCCAGCAGCTTGGCCGGGAGCGTTTGGGGACCGGGGGTCGAGGAGCAGTACTTC - TRBJ2-7 TRBV5-1 -
CASSRRDTYEQYF TGTGCCAGCAGCCGCCGGGATACCTACGAGCAGTACTTC - TRBJ2-7 TRBV3-1/TRBV3-2 -
CASYSGQVGYGYTF TGTGCCAGCTACTCAGGGCAGGTTGGCTATGGCTACACCTTC - TRBJ1-2 TRBV7-8 -
CASSQDPGTGGNIQYF TGTGCCAGCAGCCAAGATCCCGGGACAGGGGGGAACATTCAGTACTTC - TRBJ2-4 TRBV3-1/TRBV3-2 TRBD1
CASSTGRQAGGPQHF TGTGCCAGTAGTACGGGGAGACAGGCGGGCGGGCCCCAGCATTTT - TRBJ1-5 TRBV19 -
CASSQGENTQYF TGTGCCAGCAGCCAAGGGGAGAATACGCAGTATTTT - TRBJ2-3 TRBV3-1/TRBV3-2 -
CASSLGTGKAYEQYF TGCGCCAGCAGCTTGGGGACAGGGAAGGCCTACGAGCAGTACTTC - TRBJ2-7 TRBV5-1 TRBD1
CASSQPSGGLTYEQYF TGTGCCAGCAGCCAACCAAGCGGGGGTCTAACCTACGAGCAGTACTTC - TRBJ2-7 TRBV3-1/TRBV3-2 TRBD2
CASSLVRAGSTGELFF TGTGCCAGCAGCTTAGTTCGGGCAGGGTCAACCGGGGAGCTGTTTTTT - TRBJ2-2 TRBV7-9 -
CASTTTGLHTGELFF TGTGCCAGCACCACTACGGGACTCCACACCGGGGAGCTGTTTTTT - TRBJ2-2 TRBV9 -
CAISLDTYQPQHF TGTGCCATCAGTCTGGACACCTATCAGCCCCAGCATTTT once TRBJ1-5 TRBV10-3 -
CSGKQGITEAFF TGCAGCGGCAAACAGGGTATCACTGAAGCTTTCTTT - TRBJ1-1 TRBV29-1 -
CATSRDHGGETQYF TGTGCCACCAGCAGAGATCACGGCGGGGAGACCCAGTACTTC once TRBJ2-5 TRBV15 -
CASSRGQAYWPQHF TGTGCCAGCAGCCGGGGACAGGCCTACTGGCCCCAGCATTTT - TRBJ1-5 TRBV6-2/TRBV6-3 TRBD1
CASRETSGNQETQYF TGTGCCAGCAGAGAGACTAGCGGTAACCAAGAGACCCAGTACTTC - TRBJ2-5 TRBV2 TRBD2
CASSLVAGDYEQYF TGTGCCAGCAGTCTTGTAGCGGGGGACTACGAGCAGTACTTC once TRBJ2-7 TRBV6-5 TRBD2
CASSLDSNYEQYF TGTGCCAGCAGCCTGGACAGCAACTACGAGCAGTACTTC - TRBJ2-7 TRBV7-3 -
CASSSQAANYGYTF TGTGCCAGCAGCTCACAGGCAGCTAACTATGGCTACACCTTC - TRBJ1-2 TRBV28 -
CASSPSGTDGYEQYF TGTGCCAGCTCACCTTCCGGGACAGATGGCTACGAGCAGTACTTC once TRBJ2-7 TRBV18 TRBD1
CASTPGGRGYTF TGTGCCAGCACCCCAGGGGGCCGGGGCTACACCTTC - TRBJ1-2 TRBV12-3/TRBV12-4 TRBD1
CAWTPTLGAGGSPLHF TGTGCCTGGACACCCACTTTAGGGGCCGGGGGGTCACCCCTCCACTTT - TRBJ1-6 TRBV30 -
CASRRTGDYEQFF TGTGCCAGCAGACGGACAGGGGACTATGAGCAGTTCTTC - TRBJ2-1 TRBV3-1/TRBV3-2 TRBD1
CASSLSLAYEQYF TGTGCCAGCAGTTTATCCCTCGCCTACGAGCAGTACTTC - TRBJ2-7 TRBV27 -
CASSVTGAGYEQYF TGTGCCAGCAGCGTGACAGGGGCCGGCTACGAGCAGTACTTC once TRBJ2-7 TRBV9 TRBD1
CACSPGDKNIQYF TGTGCCTGCTCCCCGGGGGACAAAAACATTCAGTACTTC - TRBJ2-4 TRBV30 -
CSASGPSGGTEAFF TGCAGTGCGAGTGGGCCCTCCGGGGGCACTGAAGCTTTCTTT - TRBJ1-1 TRBV20-1 -